The 30 T cell receptor beta chains reported below all come from one sample, sequenced in a study of blood T cells in healthy people across ages. A second PCR, run for roughly 6 to 11 cycles, used a sample-barcoded 5' primer plus a J-beta primer mix. Using its own MiXCR run on the 5' RACE reads, TCRdb lists one record per CDR3 protein. The sample comprises 1.5 million to 2 million distinct CDR3 sequences, roughly 49% of which are singletons, and around 2.1% rests with the top ten. Sequencing was carried out using blood. All receptors come from a woman in her thirties or forties in good health.

The genes are TRBV2 and TRBJ1-1, with D unclear. With 3 bases removed from V and 5 bases from J, the gap between germline ends came to 13 bases. Germline assignment: CDR1 SNHLY and CDR2 FYNNEI. The length of the CDR3 is 14 residues. The CDR3 loop is CASSEVQSFTEAFF. CDR3 nucleotide sequence: TGTGCCAGCAGTGAGGTCCAAAGTTTTACTGAAGCTTTCTTT.

The chain recombines TRBV5-1 with TRBJ1-1; D gene ambiguous. CDR1 is SGHRS and CDR2 is YFSETQ in the germline V gene. Trimming left V 1 base short and J 4 bases short, with 14 bases between. This CDR3 spans 15 amino acids. The CDR3 bases are TGCGCCAGCAGCTTGCAACGGGCTCCGACCACTGAAGCTTTCTTT. Protein sequence: CASSLQRAPTTEAFF.

This clonotype was seen only a few times. The V call is TRBV29-1, the J call TRBJ2-5; D is perhaps TRBD1 (6 bases). Matching the DNA end better, TRBJ2-7 makes the J call doubtful. CDR3 length equals 13 residues. Germline CDR1 SQVTM, CDR2 ANQGSEA. The CDR3 DNA reads TGCAGCGTTGTTTCGGACAGAAGCACCGAGCAGTACTTC. Amino acid sequence: CSVVSDRSTEQYF.

The rearrangement joins TRBV18 to TRBJ2-5; 8 positions match TRBD2. The better agreement between TRBJ2-7 and the DNA end casts doubt on the J call. The CDR3 extends over 16 amino acids. Per germline, CDR1 KGHSH and CDR2 LQKENI. The CDR3 nucleotides are TGTGCCAGCTCATCCTATATGACTAGCGCTGGGGGCGAGCAGTACTTC. Its translation is CASSSYMTSAGGEQYF.

This clonotype has just a few counts. CDR3 loop: CASTTSGPNYGYTF. CDR3 DNA sequence: TGTGCCAGCACCACTTCGGGCCCTAACTATGGCTACACCTTC. The chain has TRBV6-5 and TRBJ1-2; no definite D call. Germline CDR1 is MNHEY and CDR2 is SVGAGI. This CDR3 contains 14 residues. V dropped 7 bases and J dropped 0 bases, with 12 bases sitting between them.

This chain's CDR3 is CASTLGLADRRQETQYF. In DNA form, the CDR3 reads TGTGCCAGCACATTGGGACTAGCGGATCGTCGGCAAGAGACCCAGTACTTC. The rearrangement links TRBV6-2 or TRBV6-3 to TRBJ2-4; 11 nucleotides line up with TRBD2. The J call could be wrong; TRBJ2-5 is a better fit for the DNA end. CDR3 length: 17 residues. Germline values: CDR1 MNHEY, CDR2 SVGEGT.

The chain couples TRBV6-1 to TRBJ2-7, with D perhaps given as TRBD1 or TRBD2 (6 bases each). Between the trimmed V and J ends, which lost 2 bases and 0 bases, there was a span of 26 bases. Germline CDR1 is MNHNS and CDR2 is SASEGT. The CDR3 runs to 20 residues. The CDR3: CASSESRSWGARRFSYEQYF. The CDR3 DNA reads TGTGCCAGCAGTGAATCACGTTCTTGGGGGGCCCGAAGATTCTCCTACGAGCAGTACTTC.

The chain joins TRBV28 to TRBJ2-6; 7 nucleotides align to TRBD1. The V gene's germline CDR1 is MDHEN and CDR2 SYDVKM. The CDR3 has 16 residues. With V trimmed by 6 bases and J by 3 bases, 8 bases remained unmatched. CDR3 in DNA: TGTGCCAGCAGACCCCCAGGGGGTGGTGGGGCCAACGTCCTGACTTTC. It encodes CASRPPGGGGANVLTF.

The V call is TRBV4-3, the J call TRBJ1-4; perhaps TRBD1 as D (6 bases). The V gene's germline CDR1 is LGHNA and CDR2 YSLEER. V lost 0 bases, J lost 10 bases, and 9 bases lay in between. The CDR3 is made up of 13 amino acids. This chain's CDR3 is CASSQEGGRKLFF. Here the CDR3 DNA reads TGCGCCAGCAGCCAAGAAGGGGGGCGAAAACTGTTTTTT.

This chain connects TRBV11-1 to TRBJ2-1; D may be TRBD1 or TRBD2 (5 bases each). Germline-derived CDR1 and CDR2 are SGHAT and FQDESV (reference sequence). The CDR3 contains 13 residues. The V end lost 5 bases, the J end lost 8 bases, and 13 bases lay between the germline ends. The CDR3 is CASSAPMGDEQFF. CDR3 sequence (DNA): TGTGCCAGCAGCGCCCCAATGGGGGATGAGCAGTTCTTC.

The chain employs TRBV20-1 and TRBJ2-5; TRBD2 might be the D (6 bases). Germline V gives CDR1 DFQATT, CDR2 SNEGSKA (reference sequence). The germline V and J ends were trimmed by 3 bases and 0 bases, with 14 bases remaining between them. This CDR3 spans 15 amino acids. CDR3 loop: CSARSLRDYQETQYF. The CDR3 DNA follows: TGCAGTGCTAGGTCCCTTAGGGACTACCAAGAGACCCAGTACTTC.

In its sample, this clonotype was seen many times. This chain links TRBV28 with TRBJ1-2; D may be TRBD1 (6 bases). This CDR3 contains 13 residues. Per germline, CDR1 MDHEN and CDR2 SYDVKM. Trimming stripped 6 bases from V and 5 bases from J, with 13 bases between. CDR3 nucleotides: TGTGCCAGCAGCCCCGACAGGTCATATGGCTACACCTTC. Its translation is CASSPDRSYGYTF.

The V gene is TRBV6-5, the J gene TRBJ1-4, with 10 bases matching TRBD1. The CDR3 runs 13 residues. Germline values: CDR1 MNHEY, CDR2 SVGAGI. V gave up 8 bases and J gave up 7 bases; unmatched junction bases: 4. The CDR3 coding sequence is TGTGCCAGCGGGGACAGGGGAAGTGAAAAACTGTTTTTT. As protein: CASGDRGSEKLFF.

V gene TRBV3-1 combines with J gene TRBJ2-7; D call uncertain. Germline assignment: CDR1 LGHDT and CDR2 YNNKEL (reference sequence). The CDR3 runs 14 residues. V was shortened by 4 bases and J by 2 bases, with 12 bases between the two germline ends. CDR3 protein: CASSPQPGAYEQYF. The CDR3 bases are TGTGCCAGCAGCCCCCAACCAGGAGCCTACGAGCAGTACTTC.

V usage is TRBV20-1 and J usage is TRBJ2-4; TRBD1 matches at 10 bases. Germline lookup yields CDR1 DFQATT and CDR2 SNEGSKA (reference sequence). CDR3 length equals 15 residues. V was pared by 1 base and J by 1 base, with 1 base of the junction left unmatched. CDR3 nucleotides: TGCAGTGCTAGAGGACAGGGGGCCGCCAAAAACATTCAGTACTTC. This sequence encodes CSARGQGAAKNIQYF.

V and J are TRBV2 and TRBJ2-4, with unresolved D. The CDR3 covers 15 residues. Trimming took off 7 bases at V and 1 base at J, with 14 bases between the two ends. The V gene's germline CDR1 is SNHLY and CDR2 FYNNEI. The chain's CDR3 is CASMAVMGAKNIQYF. DNA for the CDR3: TGTGCCAGCATGGCGGTAATGGGGGCCAAAAACATTCAGTACTTC.

This clonotype was seen just once. The rearrangement joins TRBV20-1 to TRBJ1-2; 8 nucleotides align to TRBD1. The CDR3 has 15 residues. Germline trimming cut 2 bases from V and 6 bases from J; bases unmatched to any gene: 11. Germline CDR1 is DFQATT and CDR2 is SNEGSKA (reference sequence). The CDR3 loop is CSARQRDRPHDGYTF. DNA for the CDR3: TGCAGTGCTAGACAAAGGGACAGGCCACATGATGGCTACACCTTC.

V is TRBV27 and J is TRBJ2-5; either TRBD1 or TRBD2 may fit D (5 bases each). This CDR3 spans 15 amino acids. Germline loops: CDR1 MNHEY, CDR2 SMNVEV (reference sequence). Trimming shortened V by 0 bases and J by 4 bases, and 12 bases separated the two germline ends. The CDR3 sequence is CASSLSGVGVETQYF. As DNA, the CDR3 is TGTGCCAGCAGTTTATCGGGGGTGGGAGTAGAGACCCAGTACTTC.

This clonotype was found a few times. The chain employs TRBV20-1 and TRBJ2-1; D is tentatively TRBD1 or TRBD2 (6 bases each). This CDR3 spans 14 amino acids. Trimming pared 3 bases from V and 4 bases from J, leaving 13 bases between. Germline assignment: CDR1 DFQATT and CDR2 SNEGSKA (reference sequence). The DNA of the CDR3 is TGCAGTGCTAGGAGTAGGGGGGTATACAATGAGCAGTTCTTC. This codes for CSARSRGVYNEQFF.

There are a few counts of this clonotype. This rearrangement joins TRBV20-1 to TRBJ2-5; 11 bases are a match to TRBD2. The CDR3 has 14 amino acids. The germline gives CDR1 DFQATT, CDR2 SNEGSKA (reference sequence). With 3 bases clipped from V and 2 bases from J, the junction kept 2 bases outside the gene matches. The CDR3 protein is CSARGLAEQETQYF. The CDR3 DNA sequence: TGCAGTGCTAGGGGACTAGCGGAACAAGAGACCCAGTACTTC.

In this sample, this clonotype turned up a few times. The chain carries TRBV5-4 and TRBJ2-5, with a tentative D call TRBD1 (5 bases). The V gene's germline CDR1 is SGHNT and CDR2 YYREEE (reference sequence). CDR3 length equals 15 residues. V gave up 4 bases and J gave up 0 bases, with 13 bases separating them. The CDR3 region is CASSHRTKNQETQYF. As DNA, the CDR3 is TGTGCCAGCAGCCACAGGACGAAAAACCAAGAGACCCAGTACTTC.

The genes are TRBV10-1 and TRBJ2-3; maybe TRBD1 (6 bases). The CDR3 has 15 amino acids. V lost 3 bases, J lost 2 bases, and 12 bases lay in between. Germline values: CDR1 WNHNN, CDR2 SYGVQD (reference sequence). DNA of the CDR3: TGCGCCAGCAGTGACGGGACACTAAACACAGATACGCAGTATTTT. It specifies CASSDGTLNTDTQYF.

The chain recombines TRBV20-1 with TRBJ2-3; TRBD2 matches 10 bases. The CDR3 has 15 amino acids. Trimming took 5 bases from V and 4 from J; bases not matched to a gene: 9. Germline lookup yields CDR1 DFQATT and CDR2 SNEGSKA (reference sequence). CDR3 amino acids: CSASSGGADSDTQYF. CDR3 sequence (DNA): TGCAGTGCTTCAAGCGGGGGGGCCGACTCAGATACGCAGTATTTT.

The chain has TRBV9 and TRBJ2-5; D is uncertain. The better agreement between TRBJ2-7 and the DNA end casts doubt on the J call. The CDR3 totals 15 residues. Germline CDR1 is SGDLS and CDR2 is YYNGEE. CDR3: CASSVGSLGIHEQYF. In DNA form, the CDR3 reads TGTGCCAGCAGCGTAGGTAGCTTAGGAATCCACGAGCAGTACTTC.

Only a few counts were recorded for this clonotype. The rearrangement links TRBV7-2 to TRBJ2-7; 7 positions match TRBD1. From germline, CDR1 is SGHTA and CDR2 FQGNSA. Losses at the gene ends were 5 bases for V and 4 bases for J; bases not matched to a gene: 8. This CDR3 has 14 residues. This chain's CDR3 is CASSHIDREYEQYF. Here the CDR3 DNA reads TGTGCCAGCAGCCACATAGACAGGGAGTACGAGCAGTACTTC.

This chain uses TRBV15 with TRBJ1-2; D possibly corresponds to TRBD1 (6 bases). Trimming removed 3 bases from V and 5 bases from J, with 16 bases in between. Germline V gene data show CDR1 as LNHNV and CDR2 as YYDKDF (reference sequence). This CDR3 has 15 amino acids. DNA of the CDR3: TGTGCCACCAGCAGTTTTGGGGGCGCTGGGTATGGCTACACCTTC. Amino acids: CATSSFGGAGYGYTF.

Concerning this clonotype itself: Relative to the germline gene, one junction end is altered; a read error may explain this. In nucleotides, the CDR3 is TGTGCCGGCAGTGGCACACGGCTGGATGAGCAGTTCTTC. Translation: CAGSGTRLDEQFF. The chain has TRBV6-6 and TRBJ2-1; D not certain. The CDR3 spans 13 residues. Germline V lookup: CDR1 MNHNY, CDR2 SVGAGI (reference sequence).

This clonotype was seen only once. The CDR3 DNA follows: TGCGCCAGCAGTGAGGGACAGGGTCAAGCTGGGGCCAACGTCCTGACTTTC. Translation: CASSEGQGQAGANVLTF. The chain joins TRBV10-2 to TRBJ2-6, with TRBD1 matching 8 bases. CDR1 is WSHSY and CDR2 is SAAADI in the germline V gene. The CDR3 is 17 amino acids. V trimming: 2 bases; J trimming: 2 bases; junction bases outside the gene matches: 5.

Note on this clonotype: Germline is not matched at one junction end, which may reflect a read error. This chain joins TRBV15 and TRBJ2-7; 8 bases fit TRBD1. The germline CDR1 and CDR2 sequences are LNHNV and YYDKDF (reference sequence). The CDR3 extends over 13 amino acids. CDR3 DNA sequence: TGTGCCACCAGTAGAGGACAGGGAGGCGAGCAGTACTTC. This encodes CATSRGQGGEQYF.

This clonotype was seen more than once but under ten times. The V gene is TRBV4-2, the J gene TRBJ2-5; D not certain. The germline gives CDR1 LGHNA, CDR2 YNFKEQ. With 0 bases removed from V and 5 bases from J, the gap between germline ends came to 7 bases. The length of the CDR3 is 13 residues. CDR3 amino acids: CASSQDARETQYF. For the CDR3, the DNA is TGTGCCAGCAGCCAAGATGCCCGGGAGACCCAGTACTTC.